This T cell receptor (beta chain) came from a study of T cells in Graves' hyperthyroidism and ophthalmopathy. This clonotype was seen ten or more times. Its specificity is unknown. Amplification yielded TCR beta CDR3 regions, with RNA transcripts as the source. HTBI primers were the set used in a first-round RT-PCR of the TCR CDR3. TCRdb reprocessed the multiplex PCR reads with MiXCR, giving one entry per CDR3 protein. The sample contains roughly 380,000 distinct CDR3 sequences, 13% of which appear only once. The length of the CDR3 is 14 residues. V was pared by 2 bases and J by 0 bases, with 10 bases between. CDR1 is DFQATT, CDR2 SNEGSKA, per germline (reference sequence). Study results and limitations: Ophthalmopathy was separated from stable hyperthyroidism by a 13 V-J model.

Sequencing used blood. The J gene is TRBJ1-1, the V gene TRBV20-1; D not certain. The clonotype comes from a man younger than 45 with Graves' hyperthyroidism that later progressed to Graves' ophthalmopathy. In DNA, the CDR3 is TGCAGTGCTAGATCCTTGACGGTGAACACTGAAGCTTTCTTT. Translated, it gives CSARSLTVNTEAFF.